This TCR beta chain came from a study of cytomegalovirus exposure and HLA in healthy donors. Researchers ran the PCR with 60 Vbeta and 13 Jbeta primers. Using immunoSEQ multiplex PCR, the repertoire was profiled, and TCRdb retains in-frame clones only, with some absent. This sample carries fewer than 150,000 clones, around 77% of them seen once, and the ten largest clones take roughly 5%. Overall study findings and caveats: Published work reported that the classifier diagnosed cytomegalovirus status with high specificity and sensitivity.

With respect to this clone: The target antigen is unknown.

The receptor was isolated from a woman in her twenties or thirties in good health and CMV-seropositive. The sample consisted of PBMCs.

The CDR3 region is CSVDSDRLGETQYF. CDR3 nucleotides: TGCAGCGTTGATAGCGACAGGCTGGGGGAGACCCAGTACTTC. The chain recombines TRBV29-1 with TRBJ2-5; D is perhaps TRBD1 (6 bases). The CDR3 sequence is 14 residues long. The V end lost 3 bases, the J end lost 5 bases, and 16 bases lay between the germline ends. Germline V CDR1 and CDR2: SQVTM, ANQGSEA. Together with reference TRBV29-1 and TRBJ2-5, the CDR3 gives the full variable domain: SAVISQKPSRDICQRGTSLTIQCQVDSQVTMMFWYRQQPGQSLTLIATANQGSEATYESGFVIDKFPISRPNLTFSTLTVSNMSPEDSSIYLCSVDSDRLGETQYFGPGTRLLVL.